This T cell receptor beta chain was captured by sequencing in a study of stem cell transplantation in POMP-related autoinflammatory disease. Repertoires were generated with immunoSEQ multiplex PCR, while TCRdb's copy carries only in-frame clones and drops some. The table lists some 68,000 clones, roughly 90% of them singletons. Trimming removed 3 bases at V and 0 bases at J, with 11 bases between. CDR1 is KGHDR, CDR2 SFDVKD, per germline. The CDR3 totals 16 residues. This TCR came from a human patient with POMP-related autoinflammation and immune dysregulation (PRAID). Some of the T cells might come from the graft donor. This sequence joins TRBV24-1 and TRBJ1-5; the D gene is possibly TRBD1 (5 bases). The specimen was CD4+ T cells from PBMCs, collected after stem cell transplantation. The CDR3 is CATSDGDGYSNQPQHF. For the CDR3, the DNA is TGTGCCACCAGTGATGGGGACGGCTATAGCAATCAGCCCCAGCATTTT.